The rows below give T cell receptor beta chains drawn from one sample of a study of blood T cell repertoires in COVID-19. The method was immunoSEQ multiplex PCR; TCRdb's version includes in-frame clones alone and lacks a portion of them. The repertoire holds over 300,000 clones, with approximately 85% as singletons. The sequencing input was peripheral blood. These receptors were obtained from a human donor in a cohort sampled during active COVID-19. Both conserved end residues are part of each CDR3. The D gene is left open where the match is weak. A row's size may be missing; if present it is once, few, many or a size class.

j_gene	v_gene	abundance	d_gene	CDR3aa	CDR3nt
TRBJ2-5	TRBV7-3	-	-	CASSAGPEETQYF	TGTGCCAGCAGCGCGGGACCAGAAGAGACCCAGTACTTC
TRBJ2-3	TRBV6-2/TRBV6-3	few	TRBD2	CASSSAGAGARDTQYF	TGTGCCAGCAGTTCCGCGGGAGCGGGGGCAAGAGATACGCAGTATTTT
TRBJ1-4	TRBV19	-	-	CATKRTGTIEKLFF	TGTGCCACCAAACGGACCGGGACAATTGAAAAACTGTTTTTT
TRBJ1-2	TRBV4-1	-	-	CASSQLGGNYGYTF	TGCGCCAGCAGCCAGCTGGGGGGGAACTATGGCTACACCTTC
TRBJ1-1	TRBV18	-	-	CASSSSSGGFNTEAFF	TGTGCCAGCTCATCTTCATCGGGGGGCTTCAACACTGAAGCTTTCTTT
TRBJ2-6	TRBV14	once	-	CASSQLGSSGANVLTF	TGTGCCAGCAGCCAACTGGGCTCCTCTGGGGCCAACGTCCTGACTTTC
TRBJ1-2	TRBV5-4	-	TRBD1	CASSWTGNYGYTF	TGTGCCAGCAGCTGGACAGGAAACTATGGCTACACCTTC
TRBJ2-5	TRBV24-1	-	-	CATSDWGSQETQYF	TGTGCCACCAGTGATTGGGGCTCCCAAGAGACCCAGTACTTC
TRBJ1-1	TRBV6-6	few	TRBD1	CASRDRVKMNTEAFF	TGTGCCAGCCGGGACAGGGTCAAAATGAACACTGAAGCTTTCTTT
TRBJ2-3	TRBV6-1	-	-	CVSSEALDTQYF	TGTGTCAGCAGTGAAGCACTAGATACGCAGTATTTT
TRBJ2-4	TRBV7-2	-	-	CASSPPPGPSRDIQYF	TGTGCCAGCAGCCCTCCTCCTGGGCCCTCTCGCGACATTCAGTACTTC
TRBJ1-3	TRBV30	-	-	CAWSVRGGRVDTIYF	TGTGCCTGGAGTGTACGAGGAGGCCGGGTGGACACCATATATTTT